This T cell receptor (beta chain) was identified in a study of T cells after posttransplantation cyclophosphamide. Profiled with immunoSEQ multiplex PCR; TCRdb holds only in-frame clones, not every one. The sample contains roughly 21,000 clones, nearly 99% of which appear only once. The naive gate required viable CD3+CD4+ or CD3+CD8+ cells with CCR7+CD45RA+CD45RO-CD95-CD27+CD28+ phenotype. The sequence derives from a man aged 35 to 55 in good health, CMV-negative, and a related stem cell transplant donor. Sequenced material: naive CD8+ T cells sorted from PBMCs.

The CDR3 DNA reads TGTGCCTGGAGTGCGACAGGGGTGGACGAGCAGTACTTC. It is translated as CAWSATGVDEQYF. The gene calls are TRBV30 and TRBJ2-7, with 8 bases identical to TRBD1. This CDR3 comprises 13 residues. V gave up 1 base and J gave up 5 bases; unmatched junction bases: 4. Per germline, CDR1 GTSNPN and CDR2 SVGIG (reference sequence).